This T cell receptor beta chain was documented in a study of regulatory T cells in long-lasting Graves disease. Time point defined: newly diagnosed GD, antithyroid drugs for less than 3 months. RNA extracted from PBMCs served as the sequencing template. Investigators prepared the TCR beta libraries by applying iRepertoire HTBI primers and Arm-PCR of CDR3 regions. TCRdb analysed the multiplex PCR reads with MiXCR anew, one entry per CDR3 protein. The sample gives 530,000 or so distinct CDR3 sequences, roughly 16% of which show up once; around 12% is in the top ten. The CDR3 spans 15 residues. V was pared by 2 bases and J by 3 bases, with 12 bases between. CDR1 is SEHNR and CDR2 is FQNEAQ in the germline V gene (reference sequence). The same specimen was also included in a second study, on T cells in Graves' hyperthyroidism and ophthalmopathy.

Sequencing used peripheral blood mononuclear cells (PBMCs), obtained at new diagnosis, from a patient treated with antithyroid drugs. This chain connects TRBV7-9 to TRBJ2-3; D is ambiguous. This clonotype was sampled from a man younger than 35 with Graves disease. CDR3 amino acids: CASSLPGLGTDTQYF. The CDR3 coding sequence is TGTGCCAGCAGCTTACCGGGCCTAGGGACAGATACGCAGTATTTT.